This entry describes one TCR beta chain. The target antigen is unknown. Germline V CDR1 and CDR2: SGDLS, YYNGEE. The CDR3 is made up of 15 amino acids. The V and J ends lost 0 bases and 6 bases respectively, with 10 bases between them. MiXCR was run by TCRdb on the RT-PCR reads, yielding one entry per CDR3 protein. Of about 650,000 distinct CDR3 sequences listed, 14% are singletons. This entry is derived from a study of response to subunit inactivated influenza vaccine. The study's findings and limits: With each seasonal influenza vaccination, the authors suggested, few new T cells are recruited.

The material was PBMCs from blood, obtained around 14 days before vaccination. This TCR came from a man aged 50-59 years who received an inactivated influenza vaccine. The chain carries TRBV9 and TRBJ1-6; D gene ambiguous. The CDR3 protein is CASSVEGLGNSPLHF. CDR3 coding DNA: TGTGCCAGCAGCGTAGAAGGACTAGGTAATTCACCCCTCCACTTT.